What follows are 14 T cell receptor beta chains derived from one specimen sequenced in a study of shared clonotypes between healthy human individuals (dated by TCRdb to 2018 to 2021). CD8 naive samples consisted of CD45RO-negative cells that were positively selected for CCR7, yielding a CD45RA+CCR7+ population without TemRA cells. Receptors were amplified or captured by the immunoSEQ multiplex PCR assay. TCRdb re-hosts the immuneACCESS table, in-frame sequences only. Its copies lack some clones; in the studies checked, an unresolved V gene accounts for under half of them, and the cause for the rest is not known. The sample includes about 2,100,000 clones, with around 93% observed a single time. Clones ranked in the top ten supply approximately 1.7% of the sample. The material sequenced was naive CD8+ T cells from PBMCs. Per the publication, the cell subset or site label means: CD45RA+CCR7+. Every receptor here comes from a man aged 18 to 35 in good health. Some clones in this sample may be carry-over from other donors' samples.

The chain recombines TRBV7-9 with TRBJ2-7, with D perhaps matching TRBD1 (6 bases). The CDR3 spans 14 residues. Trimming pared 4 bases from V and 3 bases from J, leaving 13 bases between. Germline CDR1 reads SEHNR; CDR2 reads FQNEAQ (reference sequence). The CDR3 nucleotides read TGTGCCAGCAGCTCCCGGGACACGGGCTACGAGCAGTACTTC. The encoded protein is CASSSRDTGYEQYF.

Here the CDR3 reads CASSYRQTTTSGANVLTF. The CDR3 DNA is TGTGCCAGCAGCTACAGACAGACCACCACCTCTGGGGCCAACGTCCTGACTTTC. The chain is built from TRBV7-9 and TRBJ2-6, with a possible D match to TRBD1 (5 bases). With 4 bases removed from V and 0 bases from J, the gap between germline ends came to 16 bases. The germline V gene encodes CDR1 SEHNR and CDR2 FQNEAQ (reference sequence). CDR3 length equals 18 residues.

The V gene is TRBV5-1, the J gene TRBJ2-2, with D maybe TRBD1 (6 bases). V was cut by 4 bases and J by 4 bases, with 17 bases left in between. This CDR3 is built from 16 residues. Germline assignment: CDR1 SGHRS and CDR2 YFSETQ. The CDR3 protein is CASSLTGYPSTGELFF. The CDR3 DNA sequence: TGCGCCAGCAGCCTTACAGGGTACCCCAGCACCGGGGAGCTGTTTTTT.

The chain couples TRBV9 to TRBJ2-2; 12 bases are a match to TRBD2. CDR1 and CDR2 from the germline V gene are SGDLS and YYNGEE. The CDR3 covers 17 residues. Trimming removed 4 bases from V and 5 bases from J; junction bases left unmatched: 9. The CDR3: CASSLRTSGILTGELFF. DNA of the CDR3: TGTGCCAGCAGCCTACGGACTAGCGGGATATTAACCGGGGAGCTGTTTTTT.

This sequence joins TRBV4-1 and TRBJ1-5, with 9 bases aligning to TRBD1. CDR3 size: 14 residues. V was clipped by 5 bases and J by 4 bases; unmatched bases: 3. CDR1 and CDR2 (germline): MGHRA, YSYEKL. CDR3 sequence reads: CASSEGTGNQPQHF. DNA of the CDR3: TGCGCCAGCAGCGAAGGGACAGGGAATCAGCCCCAGCATTTT.

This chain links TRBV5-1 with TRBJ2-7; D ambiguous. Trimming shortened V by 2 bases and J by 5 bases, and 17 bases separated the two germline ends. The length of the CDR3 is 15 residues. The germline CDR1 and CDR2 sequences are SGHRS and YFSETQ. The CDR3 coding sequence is TGCGCCAGCAGCTTTCCGGCGAGCGCATCCGACGAGCAGTACTTC. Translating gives CASSFPASASDEQYF. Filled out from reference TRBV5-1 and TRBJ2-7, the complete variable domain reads KAGVTQTPRYLIKTRGQQVTLSCSPISGHRSVSWYQQTPGQGLQFLFEYFSETQRNKGNFPGRFSGRQFSNSRSEMNVSTLELGDSALYLCASSFPASASDEQYFGPGTRLTVT.

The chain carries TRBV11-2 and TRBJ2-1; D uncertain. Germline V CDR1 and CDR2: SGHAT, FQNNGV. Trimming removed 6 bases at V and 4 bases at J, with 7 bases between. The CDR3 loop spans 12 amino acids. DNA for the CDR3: TGTGCCAGCAGAGCACGGTACAATGAGCAGTTCTTC. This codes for CASRARYNEQFF.

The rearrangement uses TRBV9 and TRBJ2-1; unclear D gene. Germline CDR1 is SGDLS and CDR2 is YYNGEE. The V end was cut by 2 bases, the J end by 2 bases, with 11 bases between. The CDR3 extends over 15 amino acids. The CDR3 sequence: CASSVVSVPYNEQFF. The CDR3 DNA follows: TGTGCCAGCAGCGTTGTGTCAGTCCCCTACAATGAGCAGTTCTTC. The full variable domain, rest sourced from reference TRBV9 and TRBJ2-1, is DSGVTQTPKHLITATGQRVTLRCSPRSGDLSVYWYQQSLDQGLQFLIQYYNGEERAKGNILERFSAQQFPDLHSELNLSSLELGDSALYFCASSVVSVPYNEQFFGPGTRLTVL.

As DNA, the CDR3 is TGTGCCAGCAGCGTAGTAGCGGACCTCAAGGGAATGAACACTGAAGCTTTCTTT. Translation gives CASSVVADLKGMNTEAFF. The chain uses TRBV9 and TRBJ1-1, with no clear D. The germline gives CDR1 SGDLS, CDR2 YYNGEE. V was trimmed by 0 bases and J by 0 bases, leaving 18 bases between them. This CDR3 is built from 18 residues. The full variable domain, in which reference TRBV9 and TRBJ1-1 provide the parts outside the CDR3, is DSGVTQTPKHLITATGQRVTLRCSPRSGDLSVYWYQQSLDQGLQFLIQYYNGEERAKGNILERFSAQQFPDLHSELNLSSLELGDSALYFCASSVVADLKGMNTEAFFGQGTRLTVV.

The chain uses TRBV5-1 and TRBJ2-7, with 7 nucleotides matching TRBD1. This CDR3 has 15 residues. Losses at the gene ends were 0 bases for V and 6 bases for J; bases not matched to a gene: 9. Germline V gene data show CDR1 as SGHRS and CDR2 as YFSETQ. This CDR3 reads CASSLAYETGSEQYF. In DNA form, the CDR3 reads TGCGCCAGCAGCTTGGCCTACGAGACAGGGAGCGAGCAGTACTTC. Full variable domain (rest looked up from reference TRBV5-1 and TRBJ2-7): KAGVTQTPRYLIKTRGQQVTLSCSPISGHRSVSWYQQTPGQGLQFLFEYFSETQRNKGNFPGRFSGRQFSNSRSEMNVSTLELGDSALYLCASSLAYETGSEQYFGPGTRLTVT.

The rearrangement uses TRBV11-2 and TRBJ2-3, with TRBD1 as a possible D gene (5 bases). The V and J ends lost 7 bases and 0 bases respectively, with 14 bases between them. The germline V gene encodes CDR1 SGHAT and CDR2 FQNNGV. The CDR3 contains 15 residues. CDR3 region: CASILYQGSTDTQYF. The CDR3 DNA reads TGTGCCAGCATTTTATACCAGGGTAGCACAGATACGCAGTATTTT.

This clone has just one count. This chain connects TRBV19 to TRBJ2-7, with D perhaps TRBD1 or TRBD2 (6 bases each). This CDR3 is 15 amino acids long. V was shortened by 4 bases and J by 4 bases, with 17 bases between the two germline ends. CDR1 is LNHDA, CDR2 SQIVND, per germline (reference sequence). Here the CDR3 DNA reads TGTGCCAGTAGTACGGGGGACACGGCCCCTTACGAGCAGTACTTC. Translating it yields CASSTGDTAPYEQYF.

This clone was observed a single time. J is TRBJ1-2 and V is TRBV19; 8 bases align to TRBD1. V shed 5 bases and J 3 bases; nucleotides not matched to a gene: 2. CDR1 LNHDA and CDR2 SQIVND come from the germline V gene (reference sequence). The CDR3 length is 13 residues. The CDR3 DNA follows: TGTGCCAGTAGTCTGACAGGGGACTATGGCTACACCTTC. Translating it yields CASSLTGDYGYTF.

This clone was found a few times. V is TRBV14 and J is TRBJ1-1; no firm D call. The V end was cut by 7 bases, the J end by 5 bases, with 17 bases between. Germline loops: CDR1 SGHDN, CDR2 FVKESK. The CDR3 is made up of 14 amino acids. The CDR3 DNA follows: TGTGCCAGCACCCACATACAACGAAAGACTGAAGCTTTCTTT. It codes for CASTHIQRKTEAFF.